A single sample is the source of the 9 T cell receptor beta chains below, sequenced in a study of CD8 T cells in ankylosing spondylitis. Study-level points and caveats: Seven or eight highly homologous variants made up a TCR beta motif, and this motif appeared characteristic of ankylosing spondylitis blood.

These receptors' antigens are unknown. TCRdb reprocessed the 5' RACE reads via MiXCR and lists one record per CDR3 protein. The sample contains roughly 700,000 distinct CDR3 sequences, around 17% of which appear only once. Sequenced input: blood, either unsorted or a sorted T cell fraction (not recorded which). The source of these receptors is a male donor with ankylosing spondylitis.

This chain connects TRBV7-6 to TRBJ2-5; D ambiguous. The CDR3 consists of 13 residues. Trimming pared 2 bases from V and 4 bases from J, leaving 8 bases between. The germline CDR1 and CDR2 sequences are SGHVS and FNYEAQ. CDR3 loop: CASSLPKTETQYF. The CDR3 region has the DNA TGTGCCAGCAGCTTACCGAAAACAGAGACCCAGTACTTC.

The sample holds a few counts of this clonotype. V is TRBV4-1 and J is TRBJ2-7; tentatively, D is TRBD1 (5 bases). The CDR3 covers 14 residues. CDR1 MGHRA and CDR2 YSYEKL come from the germline V gene. V was trimmed by 6 bases and J by 2 bases, leaving 14 bases between them. This CDR3 reads CASRPQDKTYEQYF. The CDR3 bases are TGCGCCAGCAGGCCCCAGGACAAGACCTACGAGCAGTACTTC.

This clonotype has just a few counts. The chain has TRBV27 and TRBJ2-7; D uncertain. Germline CDR1 MNHEY, CDR2 SMNVEV (reference sequence). The V gene lost 0 bases and the J gene lost 4 bases, with 10 bases spanning the gap. The CDR3 covers 14 residues. DNA for the CDR3: TGTGCCAGCAGTTTATCGAGTAACCTTTACGAGCAGTACTTC. It codes for CASSLSSNLYEQYF.

This clonotype was detected a few times. This chain connects TRBV6-2 or TRBV6-3 to TRBJ1-1, with D unresolved. The V end lost 6 bases, the J end lost 1 base, and 9 bases lay between the germline ends. The CDR3 is 13 amino acids. Germline CDR1 reads MNHEY; CDR2 reads SVGEGT. The CDR3 sequence is CASRSTANTEAFF. CDR3 DNA: TGTGCCAGCAGAAGTACCGCGAACACTGAAGCTTTCTTT.

This chain joins TRBV4-3 and TRBJ1-1; a weak D match, TRBD1 (5 bases). V lost 0 bases to trimming and J lost 0 bases, with 11 bases between them. Germline V gives CDR1 LGHNA, CDR2 YSLEER. This CDR3 contains 16 residues. CDR3 in amino acids: CASSQDWGGLNTEAFF. The CDR3 bases are TGCGCCAGCAGCCAAGATTGGGGCGGCTTGAACACTGAAGCTTTCTTT.

The gene calls are TRBV4-1 and TRBJ1-6, with unresolved D. Germline CDR1 is MGHRA and CDR2 is YSYEKL. This CDR3 has 18 amino acids. V lost 0 bases and J lost 0, with 12 bases in between. The CDR3 protein is CASSQDLPSTSYNSPLHF. The CDR3 nucleotides read TGCGCCAGCAGCCAAGATCTCCCGTCGACCTCCTATAATTCACCCCTCCACTTT.

The genes are TRBV7-9 and TRBJ1-1, with 9 bases aligning to TRBD1. The trim removed 4 bases at V and 6 bases at J, leaving 3 bases unmatched. The germline V gene encodes CDR1 SEHNR and CDR2 FQNEAQ (reference sequence). The CDR3 spans 13 residues. The CDR3 here is CASSWGQGSEAFF. The CDR3 region has the DNA TGTGCCAGCAGCTGGGGACAGGGATCTGAAGCTTTCTTT.

The chain uses TRBV29-1 and TRBJ2-7; D is undetermined. CDR1 is SQVTM and CDR2 is ANQGSEA in the germline V gene. The CDR3 length is 14 residues. Trimming left V 0 bases short and J 1 base short, with 10 bases between. CDR3: CSVEDRGVSYEQYF. DNA of the CDR3: TGCAGCGTTGAAGATCGCGGAGTTTCCTACGAGCAGTACTTC.

This clonotype was seen more than once but under ten times. This chain uses TRBV4-3 with TRBJ1-4, with D maybe TRBD1 (6 bases). The CDR3 contains 15 residues. V lost 1 base, J lost 8 bases, and 14 bases lay in between. Germline CDR1 reads LGHNA; CDR2 reads YSLEER. CDR3: CASSQGTGKYEKLFF. The CDR3 coding sequence is TGCGCCAGCAGCCAAGGCACAGGGAAATACGAAAAACTGTTTTTT.